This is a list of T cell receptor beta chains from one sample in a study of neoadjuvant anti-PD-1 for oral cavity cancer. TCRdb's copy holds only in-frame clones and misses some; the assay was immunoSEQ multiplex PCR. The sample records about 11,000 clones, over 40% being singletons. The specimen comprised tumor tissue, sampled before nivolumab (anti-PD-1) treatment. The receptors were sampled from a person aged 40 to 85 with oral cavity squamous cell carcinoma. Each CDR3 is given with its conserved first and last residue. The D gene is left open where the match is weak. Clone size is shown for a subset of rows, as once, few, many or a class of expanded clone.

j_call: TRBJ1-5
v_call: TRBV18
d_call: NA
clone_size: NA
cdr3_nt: TGTGCCAGCTCAGTCGACGGGCCGTGGAATCAGCCCCAGCATTTT
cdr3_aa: CASSVDGPWNQPQHF

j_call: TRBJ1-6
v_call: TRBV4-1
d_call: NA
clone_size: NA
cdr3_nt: TGCGCCAGCAGCCAAGATCACAGGACGATTTCACCCCTCCACTTT
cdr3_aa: CASSQDHRTISPLHF

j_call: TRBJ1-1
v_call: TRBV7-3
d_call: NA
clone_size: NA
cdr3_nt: TGTGCCAGCAGCTCCCTCGGAAACACTGAAGCTTTCTTT
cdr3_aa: CASSSLGNTEAFF

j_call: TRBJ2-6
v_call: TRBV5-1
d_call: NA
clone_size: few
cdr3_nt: TGCGCCAGCAGTAAGGGGGAGGGGTCTGGGGCCAACGTCCTGACTTTC
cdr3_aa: CASSKGEGSGANVLTF

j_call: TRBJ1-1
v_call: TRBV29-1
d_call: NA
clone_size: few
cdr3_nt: TGCAGCGTTGAACCAGGAGCGAACACTGAAGCTTTCTTT
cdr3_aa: CSVEPGANTEAFF

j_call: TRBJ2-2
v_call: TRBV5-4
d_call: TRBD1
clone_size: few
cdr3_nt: TGTGCCAGCAGCCCCACCGGGACAGGGAACACCGGGGAGCTGTTTTTT
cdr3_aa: CASSPTGTGNTGELFF

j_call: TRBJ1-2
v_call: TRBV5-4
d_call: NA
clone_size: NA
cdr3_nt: TGTGCCAGCAGCGGCGATTATGGCTACACCTTC
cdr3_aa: CASSGDYGYTF

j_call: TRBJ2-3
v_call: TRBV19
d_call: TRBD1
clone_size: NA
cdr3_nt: TGTGCCAGTAGTATGATGGGACAGGGTGGGACAGATACGCAGTATTTT
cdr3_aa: CASSMMGQGGTDTQYF

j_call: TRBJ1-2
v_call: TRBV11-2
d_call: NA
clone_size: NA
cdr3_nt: TGTGCCAGCACCCTTTTAAAGGGGGTGGACTATGGCTACACCTTC
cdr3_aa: CASTLLKGVDYGYTF

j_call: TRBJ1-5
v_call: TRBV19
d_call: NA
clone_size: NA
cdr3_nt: TGTGCCAGTAGTATAAGCAGACTTTATAGCAATCAGCCCCAGCATTTT
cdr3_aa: CASSISRLYSNQPQHF

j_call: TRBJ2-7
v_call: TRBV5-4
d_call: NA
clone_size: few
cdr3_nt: TGTGCCAGCAGCCCAACGGGTCACGGGGACGAGCAGTACTTC
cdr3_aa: CASSPTGHGDEQYF

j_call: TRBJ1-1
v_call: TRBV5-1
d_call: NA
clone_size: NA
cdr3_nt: TGCGCCAGCACGGCGAGGGCATTGAACACTGAAGCTTTCTTT
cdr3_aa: CASTARALNTEAFF

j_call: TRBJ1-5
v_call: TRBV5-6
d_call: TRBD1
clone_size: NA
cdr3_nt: TGTGCCAGCAGCCTCCGGGACAGGGGCCAGCCCCAGCATTTT
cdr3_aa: CASSLRDRGQPQHF

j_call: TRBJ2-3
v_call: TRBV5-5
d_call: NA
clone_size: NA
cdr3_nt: TGTGCCAGCAGCTTGGAACCTAGCACAGATACGCAGTATTTT
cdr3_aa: CASSLEPSTDTQYF

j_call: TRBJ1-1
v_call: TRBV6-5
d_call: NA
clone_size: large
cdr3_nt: TGTGCCAGCAGTTCCGCGGACAAACGCGCTTTCTTT
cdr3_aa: CASSSADKRAFF

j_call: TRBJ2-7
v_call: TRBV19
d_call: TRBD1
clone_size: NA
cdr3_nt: TGTGCCAGTAGTCTCGAAGCCGGGACAGGTGACGAGCAGTACTTC
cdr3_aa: CASSLEAGTGDEQYF

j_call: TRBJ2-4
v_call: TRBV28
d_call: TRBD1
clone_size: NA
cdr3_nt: TGTGCCAGCAGCCCCATTCTGGGACAGGGTGCGAACATTCAGTACTTC
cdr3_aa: CASSPILGQGANIQYF

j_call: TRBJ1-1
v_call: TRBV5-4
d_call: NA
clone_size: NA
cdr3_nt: TGTGCCAGCAGCTTCCGGAACACTGAAGCTTTCTTT
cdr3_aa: CASSFRNTEAFF

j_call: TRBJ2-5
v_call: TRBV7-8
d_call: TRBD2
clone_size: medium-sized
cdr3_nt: TGTGCCAGCAGCCTACTCCGGGGGGGCTCACTTGAGACCCAGTACTTC
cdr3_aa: CASSLLRGGSLETQYF

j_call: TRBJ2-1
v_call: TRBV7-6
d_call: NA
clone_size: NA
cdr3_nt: TGTGCCAGCAGCTCCGGGACTTCCTACAATGAGCAGTTCTTC
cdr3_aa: CASSSGTSYNEQFF

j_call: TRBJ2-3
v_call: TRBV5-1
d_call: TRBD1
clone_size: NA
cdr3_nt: TGCGCCAGCAGCTTGGGACAGGGGGCCGCAGATACGCAGTATTTT
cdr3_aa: CASSLGQGAADTQYF

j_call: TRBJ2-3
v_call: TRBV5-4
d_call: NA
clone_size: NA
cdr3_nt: TGTGCCAGCAGCCCCCAGACCACAGATACGCAGTATTTT
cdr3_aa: CASSPQTTDTQYF

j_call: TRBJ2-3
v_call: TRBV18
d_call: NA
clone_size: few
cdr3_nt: TGTGCCAGCTCACCAAGCACAGATACGCAGTATTTT
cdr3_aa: CASSPSTDTQYF

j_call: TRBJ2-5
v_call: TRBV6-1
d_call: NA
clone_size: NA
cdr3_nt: TGTGCCAGCAGTGAAGCGCGCTACCAAGAGACCCAGTACTTC
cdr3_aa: CASSEARYQETQYF

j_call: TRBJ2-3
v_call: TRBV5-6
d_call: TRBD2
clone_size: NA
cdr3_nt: TGTGCCAGCATGCCCCTAACTCGAGCGGGGGGTACAGATACGCAGTATTTT
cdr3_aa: CASMPLTRAGGTDTQYF

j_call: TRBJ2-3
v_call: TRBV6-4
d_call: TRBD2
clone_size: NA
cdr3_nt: TGTGCCAGCAGTGTACTAGCGGGGGGCACAGATACGCAGTATTTT
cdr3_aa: CASSVLAGGTDTQYF

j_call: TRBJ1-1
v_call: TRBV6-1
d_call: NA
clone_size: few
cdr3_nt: TGTGCCAGCAGTGAAGCGGAAGCTTTCTTT
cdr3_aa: CASSEAEAFF

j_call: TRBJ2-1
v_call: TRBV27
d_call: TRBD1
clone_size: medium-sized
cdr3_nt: TGTGCCAGCAGCGCCGGACAGGGCTCCTACAATGAGCAGTTCTTC
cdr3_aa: CASSAGQGSYNEQFF

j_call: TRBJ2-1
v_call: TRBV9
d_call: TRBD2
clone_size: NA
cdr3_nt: TGTGCCAGCAGCGTAGAGGGGAGGGCACCCCCCAATGAGCAGTTCTTC
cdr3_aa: CASSVEGRAPPNEQFF